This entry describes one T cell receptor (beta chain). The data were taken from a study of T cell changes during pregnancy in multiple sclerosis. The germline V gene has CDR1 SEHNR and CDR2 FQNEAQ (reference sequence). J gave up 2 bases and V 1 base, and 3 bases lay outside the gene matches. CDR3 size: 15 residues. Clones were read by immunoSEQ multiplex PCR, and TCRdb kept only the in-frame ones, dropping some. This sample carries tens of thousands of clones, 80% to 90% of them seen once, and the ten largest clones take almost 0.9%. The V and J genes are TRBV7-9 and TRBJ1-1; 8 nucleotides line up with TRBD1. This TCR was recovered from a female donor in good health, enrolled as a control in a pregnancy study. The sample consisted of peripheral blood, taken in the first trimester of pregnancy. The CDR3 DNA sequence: TGTGCCAGCAGCTTAGGAGGGACAGGAAACACTGAAGCTTTCTTT. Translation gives CASSLGGTGNTEAFF.